The T cell receptor beta chain described here comes from a study of blood T cell repertoires in COVID-19. Whole-study context: Nucleic acid was either cDNA or gDNA, and it came from T cells, B-cell-depleted T cells, or PBMCs.

The CDR3 sequence is 11 residues long. Trimming stripped 6 bases from V and 4 bases from J, with 4 bases between. Germline V gene lookup returns CDR1 LNHDA and CDR2 SQIVND (reference sequence). The count of this clone is one. Using immunoSEQ multiplex PCR, the repertoire was profiled, and TCRdb retains in-frame clones only, with some absent. Here the sample spans tens of thousands of clones, 75% to 85% being singletons. The genes are TRBV19 and TRBJ1-5; D gene ambiguous. This receptor was identified in an elderly man with acute or convalescent COVID-19. Sequencing input: peripheral blood. The CDR3 DNA reads TGTGCCAGTAGCTCGAATCAGCCCCAGCATTTT. Amino acids: CASSSNQPQHF.